This is a list of T cell receptor beta chains from one sample in a study of T cells in Graves' hyperthyroidism and ophthalmopathy. TCRdb processed the multiplex PCR reads anew with MiXCR; each CDR3 protein has one entry. The sample carries hundreds of thousands of distinct CDR3 sequences, about 17% recorded once. Sample: blood. Every receptor here comes from a woman aged 45 to 65 with Graves' hyperthyroidism that later progressed to Graves' ophthalmopathy. The CDR3 runs from the conserved cysteine through the conserved F or W. D genes are given only for firm matches. A row's size may be missing; if present it is once, few, many or a size class.

CDR3 protein: CASSIGDLQETQYF
CDR3 DNA: TGTGCCAGTAGTATTGGTGACCTACAAGAGACCCAGTACTTC
V gene: TRBV19
D gene: .
J gene: TRBJ2-5
clone size: .

CDR3 protein: CASSIQGARNTEAFF
CDR3 DNA: TGTGCCAGTAGTATTCAGGGGGCGCGGAACACTGAAGCTTTCTTT
V gene: TRBV19
D gene: TRBD1
J gene: TRBJ1-1
clone size: many

CDR3 protein: CASSSIWRGGTDTQYF
CDR3 DNA: TGTGCCAGCAGCTCTATCTGGCGGGGGGGCACAGATACGCAGTATTTT
V gene: TRBV7-9
D gene: TRBD2
J gene: TRBJ2-3
clone size: few

CDR3 protein: CSAEGIGSNEKLFF
CDR3 DNA: TGCAGTGCAGAGGGGATTGGGTCTAATGAAAAACTGTTTTTT
V gene: TRBV20-1
D gene: .
J gene: TRBJ1-4
clone size: .

CDR3 protein: CASSYSRGMNTEAFF
CDR3 DNA: TGTGCCAGCAGTTACTCGAGAGGCATGAACACTGAAGCTTTCTTT
V gene: TRBV6-5
D gene: .
J gene: TRBJ1-1
clone size: many

CDR3 protein: CASRLSPYGYTF
CDR3 DNA: TGTGCCAGCAGGTTGTCTCCTTATGGCTACACCTTC
V gene: TRBV2
D gene: .
J gene: TRBJ1-2
clone size: few

CDR3 protein: CSAPLPFGPYNEQFF
CDR3 DNA: TGCAGTGCTCCCCTTCCGTTTGGGCCCTACAATGAGCAGTTCTTC
V gene: TRBV20-1
D gene: .
J gene: TRBJ2-1
clone size: .

CDR3 protein: CSARVVGAGELFF
CDR3 DNA: TGCAGTGCTAGAGTAGTGGGGGCCGGGGAGCTGTTTTTT
V gene: TRBV20-1
D gene: .
J gene: TRBJ2-2
clone size: .

CDR3 protein: CASSPPVGRNYGYTF
CDR3 DNA: TGTGCCAGCTCACCACCTGTGGGTAGGAACTATGGCTACACCTTC
V gene: TRBV18
D gene: .
J gene: TRBJ1-2
clone size: many

CDR3 protein: CASRQGRMNEKLFF
CDR3 DNA: TGTGCCAGTCGACAGGGTCGGATGAATGAAAAACTGTTTTTT
V gene: TRBV19
D gene: TRBD1
J gene: TRBJ1-4
clone size: .

CDR3 protein: CASSQGIGTADQPQHF
CDR3 DNA: TGCGCCAGCAGCCAAGGGATCGGGACAGCTGATCAGCCCCAGCATTTT
V gene: TRBV4-1
D gene: TRBD1
J gene: TRBJ1-5
clone size: few

CDR3 protein: CSATQGASGVYTEAFF
CDR3 DNA: TGCAGTGCGACCCAGGGGGCTAGCGGCGTGTACACTGAAGCTTTCTTT
V gene: TRBV20-1
D gene: TRBD1
J gene: TRBJ1-1
clone size: .

CDR3 protein: CASSPLLGQENTEAFF
CDR3 DNA: TGCGCCAGCAGCCCACTCCTGGGACAGGAGAACACTGAAGCTTTCTTT
V gene: TRBV5-1
D gene: TRBD1
J gene: TRBJ1-1
clone size: many

CDR3 protein: CAWSVDSNSPLHF
CDR3 DNA: TGTGCCTGGAGTGTAGACAGCAATTCACCCCTCCACTTT
V gene: TRBV30
D gene: .
J gene: TRBJ1-6
clone size: few

CDR3 protein: CSARDPAGRNSYEQYF
CDR3 DNA: TGCAGTGCTAGAGATCCAGCTGGAAGGAACTCCTACGAGCAGTACTTC
V gene: TRBV20-1
D gene: .
J gene: TRBJ2-7
clone size: few

CDR3 protein: CASSVAFHGTEAFF
CDR3 DNA: TGTGCCAGCAGCGTAGCTTTTCACGGTACTGAAGCTTTCTTT
V gene: TRBV9
D gene: .
J gene: TRBJ1-1
clone size: many

CDR3 protein: CASSYTGQESTEAFF
CDR3 DNA: TGTGCCAGCAGTTACACGGGGCAGGAGAGCACTGAAGCTTTCTTT
V gene: TRBV6-5
D gene: .
J gene: TRBJ1-1
clone size: few

CDR3 protein: CSVRTGLNYGYTF
CDR3 DNA: TGCAGCGTCCGGACAGGCTTGAACTATGGCTACACCTTC
V gene: TRBV29-1
D gene: TRBD1
J gene: TRBJ1-2
clone size: few

CDR3 protein: CASSLAEWSTYEQYF
CDR3 DNA: TGTGCCAGCAGCTTAGCCGAGTGGTCTACCTACGAGCAGTACTTC
V gene: TRBV13
D gene: .
J gene: TRBJ2-7
clone size: few

CDR3 protein: CASSLGTYSLYEQYF
CDR3 DNA: TGTGCCAGCAGTTTAGGGACATACAGTTTATACGAGCAGTACTTC
V gene: TRBV12-3/TRBV12-4
D gene: .
J gene: TRBJ2-7
clone size: .

CDR3 protein: CASSSTGKGEKLFF
CDR3 DNA: TGTGCCAGCAGTTCTACAGGGAAGGGTGAAAAACTGTTTTTT
V gene: TRBV6-2/TRBV6-3
D gene: .
J gene: TRBJ1-4
clone size: few

CDR3 protein: CAIRGEVRGNTEAFF
CDR3 DNA: TGTGCCATCAGGGGAGAAGTTAGGGGGAACACTGAAGCTTTCTTT
V gene: TRBV10-3
D gene: .
J gene: TRBJ1-1
clone size: .

CDR3 protein: CASTDRGQETQYF
CDR3 DNA: TGTGCCAGTACGGACAGGGGACAAGAGACCCAGTACTTC
V gene: TRBV19
D gene: TRBD1
J gene: TRBJ2-5
clone size: few

CDR3 protein: CASSPGRGVVTDTQYF
CDR3 DNA: TGTGCCAGCAGTCCGGGGCGGGGGGTAGTTACAGATACGCAGTATTTT
V gene: TRBV6-1
D gene: TRBD2
J gene: TRBJ2-3
clone size: .